This T cell receptor (beta chain) was obtained from a study of blood T cells in healthy people across ages. This clonotype was seen more than once but under ten times. Its antigen is not known. V lost 0 bases and J 3 bases, leaving 12 bases between the germline ends. The CDR3 length is 15 residues. CDR1 and CDR2 (germline): SGHVS, FNYEAQ. Healthy Caucasians from Russia aged about 6 to 90 served as donors. At least 7 million PBMCs were isolated per sample. For the second PCR, which ran for roughly 6 to 12 cycles, a sample-barcoded 5' primer and a J-beta primer mix were used. Tags on each cDNA molecule came from a template-switch adaptor with 12 random nucleotides. One entry per CDR3 protein results from TCRdb running MiXCR on the 5' RACE reads. The table includes 1.5 million to 2 million distinct CDR3 sequences, under 30% detected once. Study-wide points: Long-lived and aged donors differed, with more naive CD4+ cells and higher diversity in the long-lived.

This receptor was taken from a woman aged 25 to 39 in good health. Sequencing was carried out using blood. The V gene is TRBV7-6, the J gene TRBJ2-7; tentatively, D is TRBD2 (6 bases). For the CDR3, the DNA is TGTGCCAGCAGCTTAGCGGGAGGAGTTCACTACGAGCAGTACTTC. It is translated as CASSLAGGVHYEQYF.